This record looks at one T cell receptor (beta chain) sequence and its context. The length of the CDR3 is 15 residues. Germline values: CDR1 DFQATT, CDR2 SNEGSKA (reference sequence). The germline V and J ends were trimmed by 0 bases and 0 bases, with 11 bases remaining between them. These data are taken from a study of blood T cells in healthy people across ages. A J-beta primer mix and a sample-barcoded 5' primer were used in a second PCR of about 7 to 12 cycles. A template-switch adaptor that had 12 random nucleotides put a tag on each cDNA molecule. TCRdb re-derived calls from the 5' RACE reads in MiXCR, one entry per CDR3 protein. Among 1.5 million to 2 million distinct CDR3 sequences, about two fifths were seen once, and the ten largest hold under 25%.

Sequencing was performed on blood. This chain uses TRBV20-1 with TRBJ1-2; D call uncertain. The origin of this receptor is a human donor in good health. CDR3 amino acids: CSARDLDGSNYGYTF. The CDR3 coding sequence is TGCAGTGCTAGAGACCTGGACGGTTCTAACTATGGCTACACCTTC.